The 13 T cell receptor beta chains in this list originate from one sample, sequenced in a study of T cell responses to AZD1222 COVID-19 vaccine. The data were produced by immunoSEQ multiplex PCR, yet TCRdb's version contains in-frame clones alone and is incomplete. The table records about 130,000 clones, nearly 90% of them present only once. The material sequenced was peripheral blood, taken 28 days after the second AZD1222 dose. The receptors come from an adult who received the AZD1222 COVID-19 vaccine.

This clone was observed once. The J gene is TRBJ2-1, the V gene TRBV19, with D possibly matching TRBD2 (5 bases). Germline V gene lookup returns CDR1 LNHDA and CDR2 SQIVND (reference sequence). The CDR3 runs 16 residues. The germline V and J ends were trimmed by 3 bases and 6 bases, with 18 bases remaining between them. This CDR3 is CASSIGASWGVNEQFF. The CDR3 nucleotides read TGTGCCAGTAGTATTGGTGCTAGCTGGGGAGTCAATGAGCAGTTCTTC.

J is TRBJ2-7 and V is TRBV10-3; 7 bases map to TRBD1. Germline-derived CDR1 and CDR2 are ENHRY and SYGVKD. V dropped 2 bases and J dropped 0; count of bases not matched to a gene: 4. The CDR3 covers 15 residues. The CDR3 nucleotides are TGTGCCATCAGTGAGGCCCGGGACAGCTCCTACGAGCAGTACTTC. Encoded protein: CAISEARDSSYEQYF.

The chain has TRBV15 and TRBJ1-4; D gene ambiguous. This CDR3 is built from 15 residues. The germline V and J ends were trimmed by 0 bases and 3 bases, with 8 bases remaining between them. The germline gives CDR1 LNHNV, CDR2 YYDKDF (reference sequence). Here the CDR3 reads CATSREGPPNEKLFF. In DNA form, the CDR3 reads TGTGCCACCAGCAGAGAGGGTCCTCCTAATGAAAAACTGTTTTTT.

This sequence joins TRBV20-1 and TRBJ1-2, with D tentatively TRBD1 (6 bases). The CDR3 runs to 12 residues. Trimming left V 6 bases short and J 2 bases short, with 10 bases between. CDR1 and CDR2 (germline): DFQATT, SNEGSKA (reference sequence). The chain's CDR3 is CSASTGNYGYTF. The CDR3 bases are TGCAGTGCAAGTACAGGGAACTATGGCTACACCTTC.

The chain has TRBV9 and TRBJ2-2; either TRBD1 or TRBD2 may supply D (6 bases each). The V and J ends lost 1 base and 4 bases respectively, with 14 bases between them. Germline V lookup: CDR1 SGDLS, CDR2 YYNGEE. The CDR3 consists of 16 residues. CDR3: CASSVRSGALTGELFF. CDR3 bases: TGTGCCAGCAGCGTACGGTCGGGGGCCCTCACCGGGGAGCTGTTTTTT.

The V call is TRBV19, the J call TRBJ2-6, with D unresolved. Trimming left V 10 bases short and J 1 base short, with 17 bases between. Germline V gives CDR1 LNHDA, CDR2 SQIVND (reference sequence). The CDR3 has 16 amino acids. The CDR3 DNA reads as TGTGCCACCCAAGCCCGGGTTAGGTCTGGGGCCAACGTCCTGACTTTC. As protein: CATQARVRSGANVLTF. The variable domain in full, completed from reference TRBV19 and TRBJ2-6, reads DGGITQSPKYLFRKEGQNVTLSCEQNLNHDAMYWYRQDPGQGLRLIYYSQIVNDFQKGDIAEGYSVSREKKESFPLTVTSAQKNPTAFYLCATQARVRSGANVLTFGAGSRLTVL.

The chain couples TRBV6-1 to TRBJ2-7; D gene unclear. Trimming cost V 1 base and J 0 bases, with 1 base left between them. CDR1 is MNHNS, CDR2 SASEGT, per germline. The CDR3 has 12 amino acids. As DNA, the CDR3 is TGTGCCAGCAGTGAAGGCTCCTACGAGCAGTACTTC. Translated, it gives CASSEGSYEQYF.

The chain recombines TRBV29-1 with TRBJ1-5; 10 bases match TRBD1. Per germline, CDR1 SQVTM and CDR2 ANQGSEA. After removal of 6 bases from V and 6 bases from J, the junction contained 5 bases not matched to a gene. This CDR3 is 13 amino acids long. CDR3 nucleotide sequence: TGCAGCGTCGGACAGGGGGGGAGTCAGCCCCAGCATTTT. Translation gives CSVGQGGSQPQHF.

This rearrangement joins TRBV7-9 to TRBJ1-5, with D possibly TRBD1 on 6 matching bases. This CDR3 has 15 residues. Germline-derived CDR1 and CDR2 are SEHNR and FQNEAQ (reference sequence). Between the trimmed V and J ends, which lost 0 bases and 4 bases, there was a span of 10 bases. CDR3 amino acids: CASSLAGGPNQPQHF. DNA for the CDR3: TGTGCCAGCAGCTTAGCGGGGGGGCCAAATCAGCCCCAGCATTTT.

This clone was seen a handful of times. This sequence joins TRBV6-5 and TRBJ1-3; the match to TRBD1 covers 7 bases. From germline, CDR1 is MNHEY and CDR2 SVGAGI. J gave up 2 bases and V 2 bases, and 0 bases lay outside the gene matches. The CDR3 consists of 14 residues. The CDR3 reads CASSYDRAGNTIYF. The DNA of the CDR3 is TGTGCCAGCAGTTACGACAGGGCTGGAAACACCATATATTTT.

This clone was seen just once. The chain has TRBV2 and TRBJ2-2, with D unresolved. Germline CDR1 reads SNHLY; CDR2 reads FYNNEI. V shed 6 bases and J shed 7 bases, with 12 bases lying between them. The CDR3 spans 13 residues. CDR3: CASSPTPGGELFF. The CDR3 bases are TGTGCCAGCAGCCCCACCCCGGGCGGGGAGCTGTTTTTT.

This clone was counted between two and nine times. The chain joins TRBV19 to TRBJ2-2; D is unresolved. Germline V gene lookup returns CDR1 LNHDA and CDR2 SQIVND (reference sequence). CDR3 size: 12 residues. Between the trimmed V and J ends, which lost 5 bases and 6 bases, there was a span of 7 bases. Written as DNA, the CDR3 is TGTGCCAGTAGTCCTGACCCCGGGGAGCTGTTTTTT. The encoded protein is CASSPDPGELFF. Based on the CDR3 plus reference TRBV19 and TRBJ2-2, the full variable domain is DGGITQSPKYLFRKEGQNVTLSCEQNLNHDAMYWYRQDPGQGLRLIYYSQIVNDFQKGDIAEGYSVSREKKESFPLTVTSAQKNPTAFYLCASSPDPGELFFGEGSRLTVL.

This chain connects TRBV19 to TRBJ1-1, with 9 bases aligning to TRBD1. The V and J ends lost 4 bases and 6 bases, in that order; junction bases with no gene match: 9. The germline V gene has CDR1 LNHDA and CDR2 SQIVND (reference sequence). This CDR3 contains 15 residues. The CDR3 sequence is CASSTVGQGRAEAFF. CDR3 sequence (DNA): TGTGCCAGTAGTACTGTGGGACAGGGAAGGGCTGAAGCTTTCTTT.